This passage covers 12 T cell receptor beta chains from one sample sequenced in a study of T cell repertoires in cytomegalovirus infection. Antigens of these TCRs are unknown. A single record per CDR3 protein comes from TCRdb applying MiXCR to the reads. The repertoire holds fewer than 850,000 distinct CDR3 sequences, about 28% seen once, with about an eighth in the top ten. Sample: cultured CD8+ T cells from PBMCs, taken from culture after CMV antigen stimulation. The origin of the receptors is a human donor in good health (CMV status not recorded). Some clones in this sample may be carry-over from other donors' samples.

This clonotype came up a few times. The chain couples TRBV7-6 to TRBJ2-1; no definite D call. Deletions cut 3 bases from V and 5 bases from J, with 14 bases between. Germline V gene data show CDR1 as SGHVS and CDR2 as FNYEAQ. The CDR3 loop spans 15 amino acids. This CDR3 is CASSLGWFPNNEQFF. CDR3 DNA: TGTGCCAGCAGCTTGGGGTGGTTCCCTAACAATGAGCAGTTCTTC.

There are a few counts of this clonotype. This chain uses TRBV2 with TRBJ1-3; D remains ambiguous. Trimming took 7 bases from V and 0 from J, leaving 13 bases between them. Germline values: CDR1 SNHLY, CDR2 FYNNEI. CDR3 length: 15 residues. The CDR3 DNA reads TGTGCCAGCATTGGCAGACCCTACTCTGGAAACACCATATATTTT. It translates to CASIGRPYSGNTIYF.

The gene calls are TRBV5-1 and TRBJ1-4; D might be TRBD1 (5 bases). The CDR3 contains 16 residues. V was pared by 0 bases and J by 10 bases, with 19 bases between. From germline, CDR1 is SGHRS and CDR2 YFSETQ. In DNA, the CDR3 is TGCGCCAGCAGCTTGGGAGCCGAGACAAAAAGGGGAAAACTGTTTTTT. As protein: CASSLGAETKRGKLFF.

In regard to this clonotype: A read error may account for a junction end that differs from germline. This chain joins TRBV7-8 and TRBJ2-1; 9 nucleotides agree with TRBD2. Germline loops: CDR1 SGHVS, CDR2 FQNEAQ. This CDR3 contains 11 residues. As DNA, the CDR3 is TGTGCCAGCAGCCTAGCGGGAAAGCAGTTCTTC. This encodes CASSLAGKQFF.

There are a few counts of this clonotype. The rearrangement links TRBV7-2 to TRBJ1-5; D is unresolved. This CDR3 comprises 15 residues. Germline V CDR1 and CDR2: SGHTA, FQGNSA. The V gene lost 2 bases and the J gene lost 3 bases, with 11 bases spanning the gap. The CDR3 bases are TGTGCCAGCAGCTTATCAAAGGGCTCCAATCAGCCCCAGCATTTT. Translation: CASSLSKGSNQPQHF.

This clonotype showed up just a few times. The chain uses TRBV28 and TRBJ1-2; D remains unclear. The CDR3 has 13 residues. From germline, CDR1 is MDHEN and CDR2 SYDVKM. Trimming stripped 4 bases from V and 6 bases from J, with 12 bases between. The CDR3 nucleotides read TGTGCCAGCAGTTCCCGGGCCTTCGATGGCTACACCTTC. Encoded protein: CASSSRAFDGYTF.

This clonotype was seen only a few times. The gene calls are TRBV7-9 and TRBJ1-3, with 7 bases that match TRBD1. This CDR3 has 15 amino acids. Germline V lookup: CDR1 SEHNR, CDR2 FQNEAQ (reference sequence). The junction had 4 bases not matched to a gene; V was cut back by 3 bases and J by 2 bases. CDR3 in DNA: TGTGCCAGCAGCTTCGTCGGGACAGCTGGAAACACCATATATTTT. It yields the protein CASSFVGTAGNTIYF.

To note about this clonotype: This may be a read error: a much more frequent sequence differs by one nucleotide. The chain combines TRBV7-2 with TRBJ1-6, with D perhaps matching TRBD1 (6 bases). The CDR3 loop spans 14 amino acids. Per germline, CDR1 SGHTA and CDR2 FQGNSA. The CDR3 nucleotides read TGTGCCAGCAGCTTAGGGGGGGCAGGTGCACCCCACCACTTT. It translates to CASSLGGAGAPHHF. The variable domain in full, with the rest retrieved from reference TRBV7-2 and TRBJ1-6, is GAGVSQSPSNKVTEKGKDVELRCDPISGHTALYWYRQSLGQGLEFLIYFQGNSAPDKSGLPSDRFSAERTGGSVSTLTIQRTQQEDSAVYLCASSLGGAGAPHHFGNGTRLTVT.

The chain employs TRBV20-1 and TRBJ1-4; no firm D call. Germline V gene sequence: CDR1 DFQATT, CDR2 SNEGSKA (reference sequence). V gave up 1 base and J gave up 13 bases, with 19 bases separating them. This CDR3 is 14 amino acids long. This CDR3 is CSARAGRAHEGLFF. The CDR3 region has the DNA TGCAGTGCTAGAGCCGGACGGGCTCATGAGGGACTGTTTTTT.

The chain carries TRBV27 and TRBJ1-5, with D uncertain. Looked up from germline, CDR1 is MNHEY and CDR2 is SMNVEV (reference sequence). The CDR3 runs to 15 residues. V was trimmed by 1 base and J by 4 bases, leaving 11 bases between them. The CDR3 loop is CASSLLWQPNQPQHF. The CDR3 region has the DNA TGTGCCAGCAGTTTATTGTGGCAGCCGAATCAGCCCCAGCATTTT.

The chain joins TRBV4-2 to TRBJ2-2; 12 bases line up with TRBD1. CDR1 is LGHNA and CDR2 is YNFKEQ in the germline V gene. This CDR3 contains 19 residues. V shed 1 base, J shed 5 bases, and the junction held 11 bases outside the gene matches. In DNA, the CDR3 is TGTGCCAGCAGCCAAGGGAGAAAAGGGACAGGGGGCGGAACCGGGGAGCTGTTTTTT. Translated: CASSQGRKGTGGGTGELFF.

This clonotype was observed a few times. DNA for the CDR3: TGCAGTGCATTCTCGGACCTCACGCGGAACACCGGGGAGCTGTTTTTT. The encoded protein is CSAFSDLTRNTGELFF. The genes are TRBV20-1 and TRBJ2-2, with unresolved D. The CDR3 runs 16 residues. Trimming removed 6 bases from V and 1 base from J, with 18 bases in between. Germline-derived CDR1 and CDR2 are DFQATT and SNEGSKA (reference sequence).